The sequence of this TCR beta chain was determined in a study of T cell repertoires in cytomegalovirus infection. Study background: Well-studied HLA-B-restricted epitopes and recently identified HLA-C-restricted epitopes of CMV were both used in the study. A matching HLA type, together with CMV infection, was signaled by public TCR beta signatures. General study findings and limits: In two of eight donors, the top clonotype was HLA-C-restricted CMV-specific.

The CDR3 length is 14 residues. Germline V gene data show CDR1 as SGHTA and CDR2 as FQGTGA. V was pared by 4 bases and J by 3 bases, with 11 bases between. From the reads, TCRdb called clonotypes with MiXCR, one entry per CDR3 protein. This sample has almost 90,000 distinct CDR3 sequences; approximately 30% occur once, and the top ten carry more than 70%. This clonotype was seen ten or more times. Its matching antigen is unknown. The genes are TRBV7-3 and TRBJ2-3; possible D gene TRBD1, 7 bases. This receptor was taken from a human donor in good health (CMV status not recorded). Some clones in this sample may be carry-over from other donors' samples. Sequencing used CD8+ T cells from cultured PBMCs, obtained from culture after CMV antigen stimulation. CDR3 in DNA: TGTGCCAGCAGCTCACAGGGGAGGACAGATACGCAGTATTTT. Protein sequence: CASSSQGRTDTQYF.